These 30 T cell receptor beta chains share one sample of origin, sequenced in a study of cytomegalovirus exposure and HLA in healthy donors. Vbeta (60) and Jbeta (13) primers were used in the PCR. Libraries were prepared by immunoSEQ multiplex PCR; TCRdb keeps only in-frame clonotypes and omits some of them. The sample yields 90,000 to 120,000 clones, 77% seen once. Sequencing input: PBMCs. These receptor sequences come from a male donor in good health and CMV-seronegative.

The chain is built from TRBV4-1 and TRBJ2-1; 11 nucleotides agree with TRBD2. After removal of 4 bases from V and 7 bases from J, the junction contained 6 bases not matched to a gene. The CDR3 totals 15 residues. Germline V CDR1 and CDR2: MGHRA, YSYEKL. The CDR3 is CASSLWTSGQNEQFF. CDR3 DNA: TGCGCCAGCAGCCTCTGGACTAGCGGGCAGAATGAGCAGTTCTTC.

The V call is TRBV28, the J call TRBJ2-7; 8 bases are a match to TRBD1. The CDR3 consists of 15 residues. Losses at the gene ends were 5 bases for V and 2 bases for J; bases not matched to a gene: 8. CDR1 MDHEN and CDR2 SYDVKM come from the germline V gene. The CDR3 protein is CASSLGGQGAYEQYF. The DNA for the CDR3 is TGTGCCAGCAGTCTGGGAGGACAGGGAGCCTACGAGCAGTACTTC. The complete variable domain, with remaining parts taken from reference TRBV28 and TRBJ2-7, reads DVKVTQSSRYLVKRTGEKVFLECVQDMDHENMFWYRQDPGLGLRLIYFSYDVKMKEKGDIPEGYSVSREKKERFSLILESASTNQTSMYLCASSLGGQGAYEQYFGPGTRLTVT.

This chain uses TRBV7-9 with TRBJ2-7; D is possibly TRBD2 (6 bases). Per the germline V gene, CDR1 is SEHNR and CDR2 is FQNEAQ (reference sequence). The CDR3 is made up of 15 amino acids. Trimming removed 6 bases from V and 0 bases from J, with 15 bases in between. Here the CDR3 reads CASSSGTSSSYEQYF. CDR3 nucleotide sequence: TGTGCCAGCAGTTCCGGGACTTCGAGCTCCTACGAGCAGTACTTC.

The genes are TRBV5-6 and TRBJ2-5; D might be TRBD2 (5 bases). Germline V gene sequence: CDR1 SGHDT, CDR2 YYEEEE. This CDR3 spans 14 amino acids. The V and J ends lost 4 bases and 1 base respectively, with 11 bases between them. CDR3 sequence: CASSPLRAQETQYF. The CDR3 DNA reads as TGTGCCAGCAGCCCCCTGAGGGCCCAAGAGACCCAGTACTTC.

This sequence joins TRBV19 and TRBJ1-4, with D perhaps matching TRBD1 (5 bases). The CDR3 length is 16 residues. V was trimmed by 7 bases and J by 3 bases, leaving 18 bases between them. Germline values: CDR1 LNHDA, CDR2 SQIVND (reference sequence). The CDR3 nucleotides are TGTGCCAGTACTAATGCGGGGACGAGGGCTAATGAAAAACTGTTTTTT. It specifies CASTNAGTRANEKLFF. The whole variable domain, filled in from reference TRBV19 and TRBJ1-4, reads DGGITQSPKYLFRKEGQNVTLSCEQNLNHDAMYWYRQDPGQGLRLIYYSQIVNDFQKGDIAEGYSVSREKKESFPLTVTSAQKNPTAFYLCASTNAGTRANEKLFFGSGTQLSVL.

This clone came up a few times. The chain uses TRBV7-2 and TRBJ1-5; TRBD1 is a possible D gene (6 bases). Germline V gives CDR1 SGHTA, CDR2 FQGNSA. The CDR3 consists of 15 residues. V lost 5 bases and J lost 2, with 13 bases in between. DNA of the CDR3: TGTGCCAGCAGCAAGTTGGGGGCTGGCAATCAGCCCCAGCATTTT. Translation gives CASSKLGAGNQPQHF.

The chain combines TRBV7-8 with TRBJ1-2; 7 nucleotides line up with TRBD1. CDR1 SGHVS and CDR2 FQNEAQ come from the germline V gene. This CDR3 region has 16 residues. Trimming at V came to 5 bases and at J to 0 bases, leaving 9 bases not matched to a gene. The CDR3 DNA follows: TGTGCCAGCAGCCTCCGACAGGGACGAGCTAACTATGGCTACACCTTC. Its protein product is CASSLRQGRANYGYTF.

As to this clone: Within the sample, other DNA sequences also encode this same CDR3. This chain links TRBV5-4 with TRBJ2-3, with D maybe TRBD2 (5 bases). CDR3 length: 13 amino acids. Trimming removed 3 bases from V and 2 bases from J, with 7 bases in between. Germline CDR1 is SGHNT and CDR2 is YYREEE (reference sequence). CDR3 sequence reads: CASSWTDTDTQYF. CDR3 coding DNA: TGTGCCAGCAGCTGGACTGACACAGATACGCAGTATTTT.

The gene calls are TRBV15 and TRBJ2-7, with 15 positions matching TRBD2. Germline V lookup: CDR1 LNHNV, CDR2 YYDKDF (reference sequence). J lost 6 bases, V lost 3 bases, and 0 bases had no gene match. The length of the CDR3 is 14 residues. The CDR3 here is CATSRGLAGGEQYF. The CDR3 DNA is TGTGCCACCAGCAGGGGACTAGCGGGAGGCGAGCAGTACTTC. The full variable domain, completed using reference TRBV15 and TRBJ2-7, is DAMVIQNPRYQVTQFGKPVTLSCSQTLNHNVMYWYQQKSSQAPKLLFHYYDKDFNNEADTPDNFQSRRPNTSFCFLDIRSPGLGDTAMYLCATSRGLAGGEQYFGPGTRLTVT.

The chain carries TRBV5-4 and TRBJ2-3; D ambiguous. The CDR3 length is 13 residues. Between the trimmed V and J ends, which lost 3 bases and 6 bases, there was a span of 11 bases. Germline V gene sequence: CDR1 SGHNT, CDR2 YYREEE (reference sequence). This CDR3 reads CASSYGPTDTQYF. The CDR3 DNA reads TGTGCCAGCAGCTACGGTCCTACGGATACGCAGTATTTT. Full variable domain (missing parts from reference TRBV5-4 and TRBJ2-3): ETGVTQSPTHLIKTRGQQVTLRCSSQSGHNTVSWYQQALGQGPQFIFQYYREEENGRGNFPPRFSGLQFPNYSSELNVNALELDDSALYLCASSYGPTDTQYFGPGTRLTVL.

For this clone: The junction and the germline gene differ at one end; a read error may be behind it. This chain connects TRBV4-1 to TRBJ2-7, with TRBD2 matching 8 bases. This CDR3 contains 14 residues. Germline CDR1 and CDR2: MGHRA and YSYEKL. The CDR3 protein is CASSQVLTSGRIDF. The CDR3 region has the DNA TGCGCCAGCAGCCAAGTCTTAACCAGCGGGAGAATCGACTTC.

The chain carries TRBV10-3 and TRBJ2-1; weak D call: TRBD2 (6 bases). There are 16 residues in the CDR3. Between the trimmed V and J ends, which lost 6 bases and 0 bases, there was a span of 15 bases. Germline-derived CDR1 and CDR2 are ENHRY and SYGVKD. CDR3 in DNA: TGTGCCATCAGAGATCGGGACTCGAGCTCCTACAATGAGCAGTTCTTC. Its translation is CAIRDRDSSSYNEQFF.

The chain links TRBV28 to TRBJ1-1; TRBD1 aligns across 7 bases. The CDR3 runs 14 residues. V lost 6 bases to trimming and J lost 5 bases; unmatched junction nucleotides: 9. Germline loops: CDR1 MDHEN, CDR2 SYDVKM. CDR3 protein: CASSPYRGGTEAFF. In DNA form, the CDR3 reads TGTGCCAGCAGCCCCTACAGGGGTGGAACTGAAGCTTTCTTT. Full variable domain (rest looked up from reference TRBV28 and TRBJ1-1): DVKVTQSSRYLVKRTGEKVFLECVQDMDHENMFWYRQDPGLGLRLIYFSYDVKMKEKGDIPEGYSVSREKKERFSLILESASTNQTSMYLCASSPYRGGTEAFFGQGTRLTVV.

Worth noting for this clone: Sequence at one end of the junction differs from germline and may be a read error. The chain recombines TRBV28 with TRBJ1-2; D is uncertain. From germline, CDR1 is MDHEN and CDR2 SYDVKM. This CDR3 spans 12 amino acids. The CDR3 here is CASSLSGSQVDF. The CDR3 coding sequence is TGTGCCAGCAGTTTATCGGGGTCCCAAGTCGATTTC.

The DNA for the CDR3 is TGTGCCAGCAGTTACCGGGACAACGCGGTCTACGAGCAGTACTTC. It specifies CASSYRDNAVYEQYF. The V and J genes are TRBV6-5 and TRBJ2-5; a weak D match, TRBD1 (6 bases). The end of the DNA is better explained by TRBJ2-7, so the J call may be wrong. This CDR3 contains 15 residues. Germline V CDR1 and CDR2: MNHEY, SVGAGI.

The table lists this clone with a few counts. The genes are TRBV10-1 and TRBJ2-7; TRBD2 agrees at 9 bases. This CDR3 comprises 17 residues. CDR1 and CDR2 from the germline V gene are WNHNN and SYGVQD (reference sequence). J lost 2 bases, V lost 0 bases, and 8 bases had no gene match. The CDR3 bases are TGCGCCAGCAGTGAGTCCCGGACTAGCGTTGCGCCCTACGAGCAGTACTTC. Translating gives CASSESRTSVAPYEQYF.

This sequence joins TRBV5-1 and TRBJ1-2; 7 nucleotides agree with TRBD1. Germline CDR1 reads SGHRS; CDR2 reads YFSETQ. The CDR3 is 14 amino acids. V lost 1 base and J lost 2; bases outside the gene matches: 2. The CDR3 protein is CASSLTGANYGYTF. Here the CDR3 DNA reads TGCGCCAGCAGCTTGACAGGGGCCAACTATGGCTACACCTTC.

The CDR3 DNA reads TGTGCCAGCAGTTGGAATGCGGCGAGCTCCTACAATGAGCAGTTCTTC. Residues: CASSWNAASSYNEQFF. V usage is TRBV6-6 and J usage is TRBJ2-1, with D unclear. The germline V and J ends were trimmed by 4 bases and 0 bases, with 13 bases remaining between them. CDR1 MNHNY and CDR2 SVGAGI come from the germline V gene (reference sequence). The CDR3 runs 16 residues.

The chain combines TRBV30 with TRBJ2-3; possibly TRBD2 for D (5 bases). CDR1 GTSNPN and CDR2 SVGIG come from the germline V gene (reference sequence). The V end lost 4 bases, the J end lost 4 bases, and 12 bases lay between the germline ends. The CDR3 is 13 residues long. The CDR3: CAWTRAWADTQYF. In DNA, the CDR3 is TGTGCCTGGACGAGGGCCTGGGCAGATACGCAGTATTTT.

The V and J genes are TRBV29-1 and TRBJ1-2, with a possible D match to TRBD1 (5 bases). V lost 7 bases to trimming and J lost 5 bases, with 14 bases between them. The CDR3 totals 12 residues. Per the germline V gene, CDR1 is SQVTM and CDR2 is ANQGSEA. The CDR3 spells CSGGLQEYGYTF. The CDR3, as DNA: TGCAGCGGGGGATTACAGGAATATGGCTACACCTTC.

The chain employs TRBV25-1 and TRBJ2-1, with TRBD2 matching 7 bases. The CDR3 runs 18 residues. The junction had 14 bases not matched to a gene; V was cut back by 1 base and J by 5 bases. Germline-derived CDR1 and CDR2 are MGHDK and SYGVNS. The CDR3 sequence: CASSELQAFGTINNEQFF. CDR3 bases: TGTGCCAGCAGTGAATTGCAGGCGTTCGGGACTATAAACAATGAGCAGTTCTTC.

This clone was detected once. The V call is TRBV9, the J call TRBJ2-2; a weak D match, TRBD1 (6 bases). Germline lookup yields CDR1 SGDLS and CDR2 YYNGEE. This CDR3 has 15 amino acids. The ends were cut back, 1 base at V and 5 bases at J, with 12 bases in the middle. CDR3 bases: TGTGCCAGCAGCGTAACTGGGGGCGGGACCGGGGAGCTGTTTTTT. This encodes CASSVTGGGTGELFF.

The chain joins TRBV29-1 to TRBJ2-3, with 7 bases fitting TRBD2. V shed 7 bases, J shed 3 bases, and the junction held 7 bases outside the gene matches. This CDR3 is 13 amino acids long. Germline V gene sequence: CDR1 SQVTM, CDR2 ANQGSEA. CDR3 nucleotides: TGCAGCGGGGGGGGAGCGGGAACAGATACGCAGTATTTT. As protein: CSGGGAGTDTQYF.

This sequence joins TRBV13 and TRBJ2-2; 7 bases match TRBD2. Germline lookup yields CDR1 PRHDT and CDR2 FYEKMQ (reference sequence). This CDR3 region has 22 residues. Trimming took 4 bases from V and 6 from J; bases not matched to a gene: 29. CDR3 sequence: CASSSNPRTIDWGAGESGELFF. In DNA, the CDR3 is TGTGCCAGCAGCTCCAACCCCCGGACAATTGACTGGGGTGCGGGAGAATCCGGGGAGCTGTTTTTT.

The CDR3 DNA reads as TGTGCCAGCAGCGTCTACAATGAGCAGTTCTTC. Its protein product is CASSVYNEQFF. The V and J genes are TRBV28 and TRBJ2-1; D gene uncertain. The germline gives CDR1 MDHEN, CDR2 SYDVKM. The CDR3 is 11 amino acids. Trimming cost V 6 bases and J 3 bases, with 3 bases left between them.

V usage is TRBV19 and J usage is TRBJ2-1; 15 bases agree with TRBD2. This CDR3 has 17 residues. V was pared by 5 bases and J by 7 bases, with 9 bases of the junction left unmatched. Germline V CDR1 and CDR2: LNHDA, SQIVND (reference sequence). CDR3 in amino acids: CASSGTSGRTLSNEQFF. The CDR3 DNA reads TGTGCCAGTAGTGGGACTAGCGGGAGGACTTTGAGTAATGAGCAGTTCTTC.

The chain employs TRBV5-4 and TRBJ2-1, with TRBD1 identical over 7 bases. The V segment lost 5 bases and the J segment 0 bases; nucleotides outside the gene matches: 5. The V gene's germline CDR1 is SGHNT and CDR2 YYREEE (reference sequence). The CDR3 is 15 residues long. The CDR3 region has the DNA TGTGCCAGCAGTTGGGGACAGAGCTCCTACAATGAGCAGTTCTTC. Translating gives CASSWGQSSYNEQFF.

This rearrangement joins TRBV29-1 to TRBJ2-1; D is uncertain. The ends were cut back, 2 bases at V and 7 bases at J, with 6 bases in the middle. Germline V gene lookup returns CDR1 SQVTM and CDR2 ANQGSEA. CDR3 size: 11 residues. The CDR3 loop reads CSVESFNEQFF. The CDR3 nucleotides read TGCAGCGTTGAATCGTTTAATGAGCAGTTCTTC.

The J gene is TRBJ2-4, the V gene TRBV30; 10 bases agree with TRBD1. The ends lost 4 bases at V and 9 bases at J; junction bases unmatched: 6. The germline CDR1 and CDR2 sequences are GTSNPN and SVGIG (reference sequence). The CDR3 sequence is 13 residues long. The chain's CDR3 is CAWNPGQGFIQYF. Written as DNA, the CDR3 is TGTGCCTGGAACCCGGGACAGGGGTTCATTCAGTACTTC.

J is TRBJ1-2 and V is TRBV6-1; D may be TRBD1 (6 bases). Trimming removed 4 bases from V and 4 bases from J, with 19 bases in between. The CDR3 covers 16 residues. Germline V gives CDR1 MNHNS, CDR2 SASEGT. For the CDR3, the DNA is TGTGCCAGCAGTGCCGGGCTAACGACAGGAACCTATGGCTACACCTTC. Translated: CASSAGLTTGTYGYTF.